Presented here are 3 T cell receptor beta chains from one specimen sequenced in a study of blood T cell repertoires in COVID-19. Measured with immunoSEQ multiplex PCR; TCRdb has only the in-frame clones, and not every one. The sample holds fewer than 200,000 clones, around 84% seen once. Sample: PBMCs or T cells enriched from blood (not recorded which). The receptors were gathered from a man over 45 who had recovered from COVID-19.

The chain employs TRBV27 and TRBJ2-1; 9 bases are shared with TRBD1. CDR1 is MNHEY and CDR2 is SMNVEV in the germline V gene (reference sequence). V lost 3 bases to trimming and J lost 2 bases; unmatched junction nucleotides: 2. The CDR3 is made up of 15 amino acids. CDR3 DNA sequence: TGTGCCAGCAGTTTCACAGGGGGCCCCTACAATGAGCAGTTCTTC. Its translation: CASSFTGGPYNEQFF.

The chain joins TRBV7-9 to TRBJ1-6; TRBD1 agrees at 11 bases. There are 14 residues in the CDR3. Germline V lookup: CDR1 SEHNR, CDR2 FQNEAQ (reference sequence). Unmatched junction bases numbered 5, after V lost 3 bases and J lost 13 bases. CDR3 bases: TGTGCCAGCAGCTTGCGGGACAGGGGGACCCCCCTCCACTTT. Its protein is CASSLRDRGTPLHF.

The rearrangement uses TRBV29-1 and TRBJ1-2; D unresolved. Germline V gives CDR1 SQVTM, CDR2 ANQGSEA. The CDR3 contains 10 residues. Deletions cut 5 bases from V and 7 bases from J, with 8 bases between. CDR3 region: CSVTNGGYTF. In DNA, the CDR3 is TGCAGCGTTACCAACGGTGGCTACACCTTC. The full variable domain, completed using reference TRBV29-1 and TRBJ1-2, is SAVISQKPSRDICQRGTSLTIQCQVDSQVTMMFWYRQQPGQSLTLIATANQGSEATYESGFVIDKFPISRPNLTFSTLTVSNMSPEDSSIYLCSVTNGGYTFGSGTRLTVV.